This T cell receptor (beta chain) comes out of a study of T cell responses to AZD1222 COVID-19 vaccine. Germline V lookup: CDR1 MGHRA, CDR2 YSYEKL. The CDR3 runs to 15 residues. The junction had 4 bases not matched to a gene; V was cut back by 3 bases and J by 2 bases. Study results and limitations: Only a handful of people who got AZD1222 tested seropositive at baseline.

Using immunoSEQ multiplex PCR, the repertoire was profiled, and TCRdb retains in-frame clones only, with some absent. The data hold 80,000 to 100,000 clones, with roughly 91% observed a single time. The count of this clone is one. What it binds is unknown. This chain joins TRBV4-1 and TRBJ2-7; 10 nucleotides line up with TRBD2. This sequence was found in an adult in good health. This specimen consisted of peripheral blood, obtained on day 0 of MenACWY control vaccination. The CDR3 DNA reads TGCGCCAGCAGCCACAGCCTAGCGGGGGCCTACGAGCAGTACTTC. Translation: CASSHSLAGAYEQYF.